The text below deals with one T cell receptor beta chain. Its antigen is still unknown. These data are taken from a study of T cell repertoires in cytomegalovirus infection. Study-level background: TCR beta signatures that were public indicated CMV infection and matching HLA type. Study conclusions and caveats: Clonotypes of TCR beta that were HLA-C-restricted and CMV-specific dominated the ex vivo response.

A single record per CDR3 protein comes from TCRdb applying MiXCR to the reads. Seen here are just over 300,000 distinct CDR3 sequences, 15% to 20% observed once, and the top ten hold more than 10%. Germline assignment: CDR1 SGHTA and CDR2 FQGNSA. The CDR3 runs 15 residues. Trimming stripped 2 bases from V and 1 base from J, with 11 bases between. Sequenced sample: PBMCs. The V and J genes are TRBV7-2 and TRBJ1-1; D perhaps matches TRBD1 (5 bases). The clonotype comes from a human donor in good health (CMV status not recorded). Some clones in this sample may be carry-over from other donors' samples. CDR3 sequence (DNA): TGTGCCAGCAGCTTATCCGGGGGAACGAACACTGAAGCTTTCTTT. It translates to CASSLSGGTNTEAFF. The full variable domain, in which reference TRBV7-2 and TRBJ1-1 provide the parts outside the CDR3, is GAGVSQSPSNKVTEKGKDVELRCDPISGHTALYWYRQSLGQGLEFLIYFQGNSAPDKSGLPSDRFSAERTGGSVSTLTIQRTQQEDSAVYLCASSLSGGTNTEAFFGQGTRLTVV.